The clone carrying this TCR beta chain showed up just a few times. This entry is derived from a study of T-cell reconstitution after alpha-beta-depleted transplantation in children. Molecular barcoding with unique molecular identifiers was used for the TCRbeta library. TCRdb re-analysed the PCR reads in MiXCR, keeping a single row per CDR3 protein. The repertoire holds 600,000 to 700,000 distinct CDR3 sequences, around 16% seen once, with 0.9% to 1.2% in the top ten. CDR3 length: 14 amino acids. Trimming took off 3 bases at V and 4 bases at J, with 10 bases between the two ends. The germline V gene encodes CDR1 SGHTA and CDR2 FQGNSA.

This chain connects TRBV7-2 to TRBJ2-1; D is ambiguous. Source: PBMCs from the stem cell graft donor, taken from the stem cell graft. This sequence originates from a human donor who donated a stem cell graft to a child with acute myeloid leukemia. CDR3: CASSFTHQYNEQFF. The DNA of the CDR3 is TGTGCCAGCAGCTTTACACACCAATACAATGAGCAGTTCTTC.